The rows below give T cell receptor beta chains drawn from one sample of a study of beta chain features in type 1 diabetes. Assay used: immunoSEQ multiplex PCR; TCRdb lists only in-frame clones, some missing. The table has about 330,000 clones, approximately 11% seen once. Sequencing used naive CD4+ T cells from blood. The source of these receptors is a woman in her 30s in good health. The CDR3 runs from the conserved cysteine through the conserved F or W. D genes are given only for firm matches. Size values are once, few and many counts, or a class for expanded clones, and some rows have none.

>TRBD2|TRBV19|TRBJ2-7|.
CAGSGGSYEQYF
TGTGCCGGTAGCGGGGGGTCCTACGAGCAGTACTTC
>.|TRBV4-3|TRBJ2-3|.
CASSQDFFRSTDTQYF
TGCGCCAGCAGCCAAGATTTTTTTAGATCCACAGATACGCAGTATTTT
>.|TRBV4-3|TRBJ2-3|few
CASSQDPGLTDTQYF
TGCGCCAGCAGCCAAGATCCGGGACTCACAGATACGCAGTATTTT
>TRBD1|TRBV9|TRBJ2-7|.
CASSVGTGTPYEQYF
TGTGCCAGCAGCGTGGGGACAGGTACCCCCTACGAGCAGTACTTC
>TRBD1|TRBV14|TRBJ1-1|few
CASSQDVGGGRAFF
TGTGCCAGCAGCCAAGATGTAGGGGGCGGAAGAGCTTTCTTT
>TRBD1|TRBV19|TRBJ2-5|.
CASRDQGAGETQYF
TGTGCCAGTAGGGATCAGGGGGCTGGCGAGACCCAGTACTTC
>.|TRBV28|TRBJ2-7|.
CASSQGYEQYF
TGTGCCAGCAGCCAGGGATACGAGCAGTACTTC
>TRBD1|TRBV9|TRBJ1-1|.
CASSGRTGSNTEAFF
TGTGCCAGCAGCGGCCGGACAGGCTCAAACACTGAAGCTTTCTTT
>TRBD2|TRBV2|TRBJ2-1|.
CASSVAGGGNEQFF
TGTGCCAGCAGTGTAGCGGGAGGGGGCAATGAGCAGTTCTTC
>.|TRBV6-6|TRBJ2-1|.
CASSYRDSNEQFF
TGTGCCAGCAGTTACAGAGACAGCAATGAGCAGTTCTTC
>.|TRBV15|TRBJ2-1|few
CATSSGTQSSYNEQFF
TGTGCCACCAGCAGTGGGACTCAGAGCTCCTACAATGAGCAGTTCTTC
>.|TRBV5-6|TRBJ1-5|.
CASSFSGLRGMRNQPQHF
TGTGCCAGCAGCTTCTCGGGATTACGAGGGATGAGGAATCAGCCCCAGCATTTT
>TRBD1|TRBV5-8|TRBJ1-2|.
CASSAGQGWGYGYTF
TGTGCCAGCAGCGCCGGACAGGGTTGGGGGTATGGCTACACCTTC
>.|TRBV7-2|TRBJ2-1|.
CASSRRLGPYNEQFF
TGTGCCAGCAGCCGAAGGCTGGGGCCTTACAATGAGCAGTTCTTC
>TRBD1|TRBV7-7|TRBJ2-1|.
CASSLSPGQGPEQFF
TGTGCTAGCAGCTTATCGCCGGGACAGGGTCCTGAGCAGTTCTTC
>.|TRBV28|TRBJ2-5|few
CASSRPAGQQETQYF
TGTGCCAGCAGTCGCCCCGCGGGACAGCAAGAGACCCAGTACTTC
>.|TRBV7-2|TRBJ2-3|few
CASSLAGGNTDTQYF
TGTGCCAGCAGCTTAGCCGGCGGGAACACAGATACGCAGTATTTT
>.|TRBV11-1|TRBJ2-6|.
CASSSSEDRKSSGANVLTF
TGTGCCAGCAGCTCTAGCGAGGACAGGAAAAGCTCTGGGGCCAACGTCCTGACTTTC
>.|TRBV9|TRBJ2-7|.
CASSVRTGAYEQYF
TGTGCCAGCAGCGTCCGGACGGGGGCCTACGAGCAGTACTTC
>.|TRBV20-1|TRBJ1-5|few
CSASIGQPQHF
TGCAGTGCTAGCATCGGTCAGCCCCAGCATTTT
>.|TRBV4-3|TRBJ2-7|.
CASSQDLNYEQYF
TGCGCCAGCAGCCAAGATCTTAACTACGAGCAGTACTTC
>.|TRBV7-9|TRBJ2-7|.
CASSLAGVSYEQYF
TGTGCCAGCAGCTTAGCAGGGGTTTCCTACGAGCAGTACTTC
>TRBD2|TRBV5-4|TRBJ2-1|few
CASSVTSGTYNEQFF
TGTGCCAGCAGCGTTACTAGCGGGACCTACAATGAGCAGTTCTTC
>TRBD2|TRBV6-5|TRBJ2-7|.
CASSYGTNQREQYF
TGTGCCAGCAGTTACGGGACTAACCAAAGGGAGCAGTACTTC
>.|TRBV7-2|TRBJ2-3|few
CASSSRPLATDTQYF
TGTGCCAGCAGCTCCCGCCCGCTAGCAACCGATACGCAGTATTTT
>.|TRBV6-6|TRBJ2-5|.
CASSYEGETQYF
TGTGCCAGCAGTTACGAGGGAGAGACCCAGTACTTC
>TRBD2|TRBV4-2|TRBJ2-3|.
CASSQDYQRGSDTQYF
TGTGCCAGCAGCCAAGATTACCAGCGGGGATCAGATACGCAGTATTTT
>.|TRBV18|TRBJ2-3|.
CASSRGENTDTQYF
TGTGCCAGCTCGCGTGGGGAGAACACAGATACGCAGTATTTT
>.|TRBV4-3|TRBJ1-2|.
CASSPTGEGYGYTF
TGCGCCAGCAGCCCGACAGGAGAGGGCTATGGCTACACCTTC
>TRBD1|TRBV7-7|TRBJ2-1|.
CASSSSDRSSGEQFF
TGTGCTAGCAGCTCTTCGGACAGGTCGTCAGGTGAGCAGTTCTTC
>.|TRBV19|TRBJ1-1|few
CASSPTVGYTEAFF
TGTGCCAGTAGTCCCACCGTGGGCTACACTGAAGCTTTCTTT
>TRBD1|TRBV5-6|TRBJ2-5|.
CASSFGTGALEETQYF
TGTGCCAGCAGCTTCGGGACAGGGGCGCTAGAGGAGACCCAGTACTTC
>TRBD1|TRBV29-1|TRBJ1-4|.
CSVATGFDEKLFF
TGCAGCGTTGCGACAGGGTTTGATGAAAAACTGTTTTTT
>.|TRBV30|TRBJ2-1|few
CAWSIGGDNEQFF
TGTGCCTGGAGTATAGGGGGTGACAATGAGCAGTTCTTC
>.|TRBV29-1|TRBJ2-1|few
CSVAHRGGAQSSYNEQFF
TGCAGCGTTGCTCACCGAGGGGGGGCTCAAAGCTCCTACAATGAGCAGTTCTTC
>TRBD1|TRBV7-2|TRBJ1-5|few
CASSLADRDQPQHF
TGTGCCAGCAGCTTAGCGGACAGGGATCAGCCCCAGCATTTT
>.|TRBV2|TRBJ2-3|.
CASSESRRTSTDTQYF
TGTGCCAGCAGTGAGTCCCGGCGGACTAGCACAGATACGCAGTATTTT
>TRBD1|TRBV11-2|TRBJ2-7|few
CASSSTRGSSYEQYF
TGTGCCAGCAGCTCTACCAGGGGGAGCTCCTACGAGCAGTACTTC
>TRBD2|TRBV6-5|TRBJ2-7|few
CASSYTRTSGNYEQYF
TGTGCCAGCAGTTACACCAGGACTAGCGGGAACTACGAGCAGTACTTC
>TRBD1|TRBV28|TRBJ1-2|.
CASSLQGAGGYTF
TGTGCCAGCAGTTTACAGGGGGCGGGTGGCTACACCTTC
>.|TRBV5-4|TRBJ2-1|.
CAAGRESSYNEQFF
TGTGCCGCGGGCCGGGAGAGCTCCTACAATGAGCAGTTCTTC
>TRBD2|TRBV30|TRBJ2-7|.
CAWQTSGRIYEQYF
TGTGCCTGGCAGACTAGCGGGAGAATCTACGAGCAGTACTTC
>TRBD2|TRBV7-3|TRBJ2-1|few
CASSLGTSGRAENEQFF
TGTGCCAGCAGCCTCGGGACTAGCGGGAGGGCCGAAAATGAGCAGTTCTTC
>.|TRBV7-7|TRBJ2-1|.
CASSKERDNEQFF
TGTGCTAGCAGCAAAGAGAGGGACAATGAGCAGTTCTTC
>TRBD2|TRBV18|TRBJ2-1|few
CASSPGLALGNEQFF
TGTGCCAGCTCACCCGGACTAGCGTTAGGGAATGAGCAGTTCTTC
>TRBD1|TRBV7-7|TRBJ2-1|.
CASSPRTGGYNEQFF
TGTGCTAGCAGCCCCCGGACAGGGGGCTACAATGAGCAGTTCTTC
>.|TRBV4-3|TRBJ2-2|few
CASSPQSAGTGELFF
TGCGCCAGCAGCCCCCAATCGGCAGGGACCGGGGAGCTGTTTTTT
>TRBD1|TRBV5-1|TRBJ1-5|.
CASSSGQGDQPQHF
TGCGCCAGCAGCTCCGGACAGGGCGATCAGCCCCAGCATTTT
>TRBD1|TRBV23-1|TRBJ2-7|few
CARRQGPYEQYF
TGCGCCAGGAGACAGGGACCCTACGAGCAGTACTTC
>TRBD1|TRBV28|TRBJ2-7|few
CASRTGLAYEQYF
TGTGCCAGCAGGACAGGGTTGGCCTACGAGCAGTACTTC
>TRBD2|TRBV7-9|TRBJ2-5|few
CASSFVASGRETQYF
TGTGCCAGCAGCTTCGTGGCTAGCGGGAGGGAGACCCAGTACTTC
>TRBD1|TRBV27|TRBJ1-4|.
CASSNPGTGLEKLFF
TGTGCCAGCAGCAACCCCGGGACAGGCCTTGAAAAACTGTTTTTT
>TRBD2|TRBV18|TRBJ2-1|few
CASSPRAGGGYNEQFF
TGTGCCAGCTCACCACGGGCGGGAGGGGGCTACAATGAGCAGTTCTTC
>TRBD2|TRBV9|TRBJ2-7|.
CASSVDLAGAYEQYF
TGTGCCAGCAGCGTAGATCTAGCGGGAGCTTACGAGCAGTACTTC